This entry features one T cell receptor beta chain sequence. The data were obtained in a study of blood T cells in healthy people across ages. RNA extraction gave at least 5 micrograms of total RNA per sample. Trimming pared 8 bases from V and 5 bases from J, leaving 12 bases between. This CDR3 has 12 amino acids. The V gene's germline CDR1 is SNHLY and CDR2 FYNNEI. Sample-barcoded 5' priming and a J-beta primer mix drove a second PCR of about 7 to 11 cycles. From the 5' RACE reads, TCRdb called clonotypes with MiXCR, one entry per CDR3 protein. The sample consists of 1.5 million to 2 million distinct CDR3 sequences, about 31% of them appearing once.

The sequenced material came from blood. The rearrangement links TRBV2 to TRBJ2-5; D is undetermined. This clonotype was obtained from a woman in her 30s in good health. The CDR3 sequence: CASGDSRETQYF. The CDR3 region has the DNA TGTGCCAGCGGGGATTCCAGGGAGACCCAGTACTTC.